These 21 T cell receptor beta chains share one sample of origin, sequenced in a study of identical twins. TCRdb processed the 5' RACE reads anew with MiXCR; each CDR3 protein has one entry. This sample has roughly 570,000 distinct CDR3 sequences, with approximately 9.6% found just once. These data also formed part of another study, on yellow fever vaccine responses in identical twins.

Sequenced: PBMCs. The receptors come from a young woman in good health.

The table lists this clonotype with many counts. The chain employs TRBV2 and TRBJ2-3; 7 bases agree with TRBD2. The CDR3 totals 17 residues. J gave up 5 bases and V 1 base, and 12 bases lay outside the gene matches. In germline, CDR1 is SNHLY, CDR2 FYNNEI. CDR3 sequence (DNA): TGTGCCAGCAGTGAAGTCGGTAGCGGGTACGCTGGAGATACGCAGTATTTT. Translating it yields CASSEVGSGYAGDTQYF.

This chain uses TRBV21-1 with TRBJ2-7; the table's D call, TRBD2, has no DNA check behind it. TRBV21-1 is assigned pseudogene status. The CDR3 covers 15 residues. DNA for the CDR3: TGTGCCAGCAGTATAAGCCGGGCCCTTGCCTACGAGCAGTACTTC. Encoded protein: CASSISRALAYEQYF.

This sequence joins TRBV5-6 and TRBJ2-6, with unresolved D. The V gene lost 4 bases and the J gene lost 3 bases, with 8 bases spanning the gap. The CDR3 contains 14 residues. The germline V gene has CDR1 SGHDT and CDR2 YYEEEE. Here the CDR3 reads CASSNPYGANVLTF. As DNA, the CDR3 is TGTGCCAGCAGCAACCCGTATGGGGCCAACGTCCTGACTTTC.

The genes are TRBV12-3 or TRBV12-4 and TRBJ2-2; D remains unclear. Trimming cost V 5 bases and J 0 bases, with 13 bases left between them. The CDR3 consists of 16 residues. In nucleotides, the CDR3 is TGTGCCAGCAGTCCGTCGGACGGCACGAACACCGGGGAGCTGTTTTTT. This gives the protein CASSPSDGTNTGELFF.

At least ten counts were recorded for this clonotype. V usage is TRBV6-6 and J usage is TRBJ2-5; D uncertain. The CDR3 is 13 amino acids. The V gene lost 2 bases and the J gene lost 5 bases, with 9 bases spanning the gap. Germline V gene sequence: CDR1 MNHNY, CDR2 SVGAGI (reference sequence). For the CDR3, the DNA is TGTGCCAGCAGTTACCCTGGGAAGGAGACCCAGTACTTC. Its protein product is CASSYPGKETQYF.

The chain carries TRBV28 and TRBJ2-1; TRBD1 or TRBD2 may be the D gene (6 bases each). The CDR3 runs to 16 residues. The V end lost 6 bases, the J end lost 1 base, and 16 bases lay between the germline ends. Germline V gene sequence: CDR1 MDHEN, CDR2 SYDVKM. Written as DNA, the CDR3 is TGTGCCAGCAGCACTCGGGGGCCCCTTTCCTACAATGAGCAGTTCTTC. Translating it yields CASSTRGPLSYNEQFF.

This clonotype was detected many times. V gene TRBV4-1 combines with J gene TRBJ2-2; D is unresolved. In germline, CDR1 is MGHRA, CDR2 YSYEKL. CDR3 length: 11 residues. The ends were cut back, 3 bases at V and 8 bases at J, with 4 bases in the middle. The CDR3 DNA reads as TGCGCCAGCAGCCAGGTGGGGGAGCTGTTTTTT. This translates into CASSQVGELFF.

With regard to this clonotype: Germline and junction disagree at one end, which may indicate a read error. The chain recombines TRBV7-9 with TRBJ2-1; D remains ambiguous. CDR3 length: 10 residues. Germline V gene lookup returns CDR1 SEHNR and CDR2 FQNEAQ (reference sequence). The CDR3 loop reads CASRDRVTIF. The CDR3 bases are TGTGCCAGCAGGGACCGGGTTACCATCTTC. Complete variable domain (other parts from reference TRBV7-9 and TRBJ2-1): DTGVSQNPRHKITKRGQNVTFRCDPISEHNRLYWYRQTLGQGPEFLTYFQNEAQLEKSRLLSDRFSAERPKGSFSTLEIQRTEQGDSAMYLCASRDRVTIFGPGTRLTVL.

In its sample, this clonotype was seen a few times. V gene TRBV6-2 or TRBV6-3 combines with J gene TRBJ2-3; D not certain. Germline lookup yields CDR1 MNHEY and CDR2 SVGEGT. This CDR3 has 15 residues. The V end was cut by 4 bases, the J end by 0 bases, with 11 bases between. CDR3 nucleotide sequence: TGTGCCAGCAGTTCCACACTGGACAGCACAGATACGCAGTATTTT. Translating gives CASSSTLDSTDTQYF.

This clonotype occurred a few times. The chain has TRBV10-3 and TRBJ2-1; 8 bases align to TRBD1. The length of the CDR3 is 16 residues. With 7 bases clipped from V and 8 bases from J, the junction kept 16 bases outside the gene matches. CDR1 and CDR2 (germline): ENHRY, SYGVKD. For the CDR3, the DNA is TGTGCCATCACCCCCCTCCGGACAGGGAACGTCCATGAGCAGTTCTTC. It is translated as CAITPLRTGNVHEQFF.

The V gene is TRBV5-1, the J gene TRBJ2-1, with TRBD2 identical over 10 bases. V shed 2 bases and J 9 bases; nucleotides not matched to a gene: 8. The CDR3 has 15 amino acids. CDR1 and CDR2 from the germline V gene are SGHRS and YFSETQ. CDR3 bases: TGCGCCAGCAGCTTAGAGTCTAGCGGGAGTTCTGAGCAGTTCTTC. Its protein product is CASSLESSGSSEQFF.

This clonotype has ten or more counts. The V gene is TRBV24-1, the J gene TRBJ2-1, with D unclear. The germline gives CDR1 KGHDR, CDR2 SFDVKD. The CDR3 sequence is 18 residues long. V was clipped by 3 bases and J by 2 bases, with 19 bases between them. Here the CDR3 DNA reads TGTGCCACCAGTGATGTAGCCGGTGGGTTGGCGGCCTACAATGAGCAGTTCTTC. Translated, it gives CATSDVAGGLAAYNEQFF.

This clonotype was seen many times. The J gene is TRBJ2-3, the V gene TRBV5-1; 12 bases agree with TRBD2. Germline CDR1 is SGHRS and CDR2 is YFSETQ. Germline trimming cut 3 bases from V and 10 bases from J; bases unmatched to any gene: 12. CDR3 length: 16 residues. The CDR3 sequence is CASSSTLAGGLYPQYF. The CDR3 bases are TGCGCCAGCAGCTCCACCCTAGCGGGGGGGCTTTACCCGCAGTATTTT.

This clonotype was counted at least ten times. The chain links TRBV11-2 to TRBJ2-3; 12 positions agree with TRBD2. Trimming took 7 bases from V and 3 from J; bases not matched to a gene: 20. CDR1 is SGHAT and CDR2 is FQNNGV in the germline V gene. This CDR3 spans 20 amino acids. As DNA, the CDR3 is TGTGCCAGCATTCTAGCGGGGGGGCCTTATCGAAACACGCCTACAGATACGCAGTATTTT. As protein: CASILAGGPYRNTPTDTQYF.

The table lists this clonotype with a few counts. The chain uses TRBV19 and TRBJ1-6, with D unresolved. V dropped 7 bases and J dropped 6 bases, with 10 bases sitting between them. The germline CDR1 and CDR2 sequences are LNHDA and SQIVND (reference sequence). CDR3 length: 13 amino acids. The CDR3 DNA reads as TGTGCCAGTAACCGGCAGGTTAATTCACCCCTCCACTTT. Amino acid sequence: CASNRQVNSPLHF.

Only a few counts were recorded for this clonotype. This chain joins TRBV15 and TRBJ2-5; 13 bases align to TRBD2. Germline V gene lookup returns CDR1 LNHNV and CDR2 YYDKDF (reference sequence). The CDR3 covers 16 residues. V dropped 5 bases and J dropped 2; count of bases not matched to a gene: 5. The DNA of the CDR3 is TGTGCCACCAGCCCGGGACTAGCGGGAATACAAGAGACCCAGTACTTC. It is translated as CATSPGLAGIQETQYF. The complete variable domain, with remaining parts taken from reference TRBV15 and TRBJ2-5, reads DAMVIQNPRYQVTQFGKPVTLSCSQTLNHNVMYWYQQKSSQAPKLLFHYYDKDFNNEADTPDNFQSRRPNTSFCFLDIRSPGLGDTAMYLCATSPGLAGIQETQYFGPGTRLLVL.

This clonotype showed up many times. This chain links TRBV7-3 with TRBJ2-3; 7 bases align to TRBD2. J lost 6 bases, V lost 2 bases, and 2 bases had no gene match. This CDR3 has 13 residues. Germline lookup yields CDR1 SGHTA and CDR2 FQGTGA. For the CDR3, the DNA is TGTGCCAGCAGCTTAGGGGGGGATGATACGCAGTATTTT. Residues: CASSLGGDDTQYF. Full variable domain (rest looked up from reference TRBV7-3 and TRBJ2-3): GAGVSQTPSNKVTEKGKYVELRCDPISGHTALYWYRQSLGQGPEFLIYFQGTGAADDSGLPNDRFFAVRPEGSVSTLKIQRTERGDSAVYLCASSLGGDDTQYFGPGTRLTVL.

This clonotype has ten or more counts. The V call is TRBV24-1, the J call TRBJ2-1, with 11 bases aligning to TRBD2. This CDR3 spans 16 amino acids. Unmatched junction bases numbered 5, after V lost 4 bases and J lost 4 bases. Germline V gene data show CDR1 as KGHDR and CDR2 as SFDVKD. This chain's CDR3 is CATSESSGRIYNEQFF. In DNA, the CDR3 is TGTGCCACCAGTGAATCTAGCGGGAGGATTTACAATGAGCAGTTCTTC.

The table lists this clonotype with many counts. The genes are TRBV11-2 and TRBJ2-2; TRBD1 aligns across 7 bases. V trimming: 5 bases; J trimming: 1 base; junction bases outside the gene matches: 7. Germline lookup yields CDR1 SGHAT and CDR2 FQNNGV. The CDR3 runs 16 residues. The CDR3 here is CASSQRTGLNTGELFF. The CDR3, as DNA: TGTGCCAGCAGCCAACGGACAGGACTGAACACCGGGGAGCTGTTTTTT.

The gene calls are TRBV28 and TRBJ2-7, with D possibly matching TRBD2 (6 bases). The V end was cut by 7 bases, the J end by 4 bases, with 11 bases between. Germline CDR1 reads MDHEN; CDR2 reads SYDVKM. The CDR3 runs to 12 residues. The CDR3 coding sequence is TGTGCCAGCAAGGAGGGTATATACGAGCAGTACTTC. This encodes CASKEGIYEQYF.

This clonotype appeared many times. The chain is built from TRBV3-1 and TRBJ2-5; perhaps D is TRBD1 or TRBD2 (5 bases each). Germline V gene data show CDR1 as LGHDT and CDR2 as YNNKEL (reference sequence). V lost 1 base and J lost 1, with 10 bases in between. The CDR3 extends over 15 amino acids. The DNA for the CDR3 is TGTGCCAGCAGCCAAGTTGGGGCGGGCCAAGAGACCCAGTACTTC. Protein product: CASSQVGAGQETQYF.